Listed below are T cell receptor beta chains from one sample, sequenced in a study of cytomegalovirus exposure and HLA in healthy donors. The repertoire was sequenced with immunoSEQ multiplex PCR; TCRdb's copy has only in-frame clones and lacks some. The data hold more than 300,000 clones, with just over 85% observed a single time. Sequencing was done on a sample of PBMCs. Every receptor here comes from a woman between 18 and 29 years old in good health and CMV-seronegative. CDR3s include the opening cysteine and the closing phenylalanine or tryptophan. D genes are given only for firm matches. Only some rows state a clone size, as once, few, many or a class for expanded clones.

>NA|TRBJ1-1|NA|TRBV18
CASSPDVKHSTEAFF
TGTGCCAGCTCACCAGATGTGAAACACAGCACTGAAGCTTTCTTT
>NA|TRBJ1-2|NA|TRBV7-8
CASRVGSGYTF
TGTGCCAGCAGGGTAGGGAGTGGCTACACCTTC
>NA|TRBJ2-1|once|TRBV4-1
CASSQGYSLYNEQFF
TGCGCCAGCAGCCAAGGATACTCCCTGTACAATGAGCAGTTCTTC
>NA|TRBJ1-1|NA|TRBV2
CASSVGGRLGSNTEAFF
TGTGCCAGCAGTGTCGGGGGGCGCTTGGGATCGAACACTGAAGCTTTCTTT
>NA|TRBJ1-1|NA|TRBV7-9
CASSLGVERRTFF
TGTGCCAGCAGCTTAGGAGTGGAGAGGAGGACTTTCTTT
>NA|TRBJ2-1|NA|TRBV2
CASKGILNNEQFF
TGTGCCAGCAAGGGGATTTTAAACAATGAGCAGTTCTTC
>TRBD1|TRBJ1-5|once|TRBV6-1
CASSPGTASNQPQHF
TGTGCCAGCAGCCCCGGGACAGCTAGCAATCAGCCCCAGCATTTT
>TRBD1|TRBJ2-2|once|TRBV6-1
CASSEGDSWRTGELFF
TGTGCCAGCAGTGAAGGGGACAGCTGGCGGACCGGGGAGCTGTTTTTT
>TRBD1|TRBJ2-2|NA|TRBV29-1
CSAAGGGELFF
TGCAGCGCCGCAGGGGGCGGGGAGCTGTTTTTT
>NA|TRBJ2-3|once|TRBV6-1
CASEAGLTDTQYF
TGTGCAAGCGAAGCGGGTCTCACAGATACGCAGTATTTT
>TRBD1|TRBJ2-7|NA|TRBV28
CASSLPDRDYEQYF
TGTGCCAGCAGTTTACCCGACAGGGACTACGAGCAGTACTTC
>TRBD2|TRBJ2-1|NA|TRBV7-9
CASSLWRGGNEQFF
TGTGCCAGCAGCTTGTGGAGGGGAGGGAATGAGCAGTTCTTC
>TRBD2|TRBJ2-7|NA|TRBV10-2
CASSDHSGRALDEQYF
TGCGCCAGCAGTGACCATAGCGGGAGGGCCCTGGACGAGCAGTACTTC
>TRBD1|TRBJ2-2|NA|TRBV6-4
CATSSGQGTGELFF
TGTGCCACCTCCTCGGGACAGGGGACCGGGGAGCTGTTTTTT
>NA|TRBJ1-1|NA|TRBV30
CAWKQQGNTEAFF
TGTGCCTGGAAACAACAGGGGAACACTGAAGCTTTCTTT
>NA|TRBJ2-3|NA|TRBV5-1
CASRSGTDTQYF
TGCGCCAGCAGGAGCGGCACAGATACGCAGTATTTT
>TRBD2|TRBJ2-3|NA|TRBV19
CASSPRGGRTDTQYF
TGTGCCAGTAGTCCGCGGGGGGGCAGGACAGATACGCAGTATTTT
>TRBD2|TRBJ2-3|NA|TRBV9
CASSFPSGSFTDTQYF
TGTGCCAGCAGCTTCCCTAGCGGGAGTTTCACAGATACGCAGTATTTT
>TRBD1|TRBJ2-5|NA|TRBV5-6
CASSGGTGSFSQYF
TGTGCCAGCAGCGGTGGGACAGGTAGTTTCTCCCAGTACTTC
>TRBD1|TRBJ1-4|NA|TRBV28
CASSPLPGQGEKLFF
TGTGCCAGCAGTCCACTTCCGGGACAGGGTGAGAAACTGTTTTTT
>NA|TRBJ2-7|NA|TRBV7-6
CATPTEGSGITLYEQYF
TGTGCCACCCCAACGGAGGGATCAGGGATTACCCTCTACGAGCAGTACTTC
>NA|TRBJ1-5|few|TRBV19
CASRATDQPQHF
TGTGCCAGTAGGGCCACAGATCAGCCCCAGCATTTT
>NA|TRBJ1-1|NA|TRBV6-1
CASTRNRENTEAFF
TGTGCCAGCACCCGAAACAGGGAAAACACTGAAGCTTTCTTT
>NA|TRBJ2-7|NA|TRBV11-2
CASSLVWSSEHLYEQYF
TGTGCCAGCAGCTTAGTGTGGAGTAGCGAGCACCTCTACGAGCAGTACTTC
>TRBD2|TRBJ2-5|NA|TRBV29-1
CSADTSGIQETQYF
TGCAGCGCTGATACTAGCGGGATACAAGAGACCCAGTACTTC
>TRBD1|TRBJ2-7|NA|TRBV9
CASNGQGAYEQYF
TGTGCCAGCAATGGACAGGGGGCCTACGAGCAGTACTTC
>NA|TRBJ2-3|NA|TRBV29-1
CSVRQGSTDTQYF
TGCAGCGTTAGGCAGGGCAGCACAGATACGCAGTATTTT
>TRBD1|TRBJ1-5|NA|TRBV6-1
CASSARTGLNQPQHF
TGTGCCAGCAGTGCCCGGACAGGGCTTAATCAGCCCCAGCATTTT
>NA|TRBJ2-5|NA|TRBV30
CAWKVGVRETQYF
TGTGCCTGGAAGGTTGGAGTGCGGGAGACCCAGTACTTC
>NA|TRBJ1-1|NA|TRBV28
CASSPGHRVNTEAFF
TGTGCCAGCAGTCCGGGACATCGGGTGAACACTGAAGCTTTCTTT
>NA|TRBJ2-7|NA|TRBV14
CASSQGRTVYEQYF
TGTGCCAGCAGCCAAGGTCGCACTGTCTACGAGCAGTACTTC
>NA|TRBJ2-2|NA|TRBV5-8
CASSFLGAYTGELFF
TGTGCCAGCAGCTTTCTGGGGGCATACACCGGGGAGCTGTTTTTT
>NA|TRBJ2-2|NA|TRBV6-5
CASSYSAANTGELFF
TGTGCCAGCAGTTACTCGGCAGCGAACACCGGGGAGCTGTTTTTT
>TRBD1|TRBJ2-2|NA|TRBV9
CASSVAGQGPNIGELFF
TGTGCCAGCAGCGTAGCTGGACAGGGGCCGAATATCGGGGAGCTGTTTTTT
>NA|TRBJ2-1|NA|TRBV7-6
CASGTGGSNNEQFF
TGTGCCAGCGGAACTGGGGGGAGCAACAATGAGCAGTTCTTC
>TRBD2|TRBJ2-1|NA|TRBV27
CASSLFGTSGTLYYNEQFF
TGTGCCAGCAGTTTATTCGGGACTAGCGGGACGTTATACTACAATGAGCAGTTCTTC
>NA|TRBJ1-1|NA|TRBV5-1
CASSLTSGTVNSEAFF
TGCGCCAGCAGCTTGACGTCCGGGACTGTGAACAGTGAAGCTTTCTTT
>TRBD1|TRBJ1-5|NA|TRBV2
CASSRQGNQPQRF
TGTGCCAGCAGTCGACAGGGGAATCAGCCCCAGCGTTTT
>TRBD1|TRBJ1-6|NA|TRBV7-8
CASSSYRGSRGSSPLHF
TGTGCCAGCAGTTCCTACAGGGGAAGTAGGGGGAGTTCACCCCTCCACTTT
>TRBD2|TRBJ2-5|NA|TRBV7-9
CASSPGTSGKETQYF
TGTGCCAGCAGCCCAGGGACTAGCGGTAAAGAGACCCAGTACTTC
>TRBD1|TRBJ1-2|many|TRBV28
CASSLSDRAAFVYGYTF
TGTGCCAGCAGTTTATCCGACAGGGCCGCTTTCGTCTATGGCTACACCTTC
>NA|TRBJ2-4|NA|TRBV29-1
CSVLETSKNIQYF
TGCAGCGTTCTTGAGACTAGCAAAAACATTCAGTACTTC
>NA|TRBJ1-1|NA|TRBV29-1
CSVPRGVLDTEAFF
TGCAGCGTTCCCCGGGGAGTTCTGGACACTGAAGCTTTCTTT
>TRBD2|TRBJ2-3|NA|TRBV4-1
CASSSGGSFNTQYF
TGCGCCAGCAGTAGCGGGGGGTCTTTTAATACGCAGTATTTT
>TRBD2|TRBJ2-3|NA|TRBV28
CASVKGTSGRTHLTDTQYF
TGTGCCAGCGTTAAAGGGACTAGCGGGAGAACCCACCTCACAGATACGCAGTATTTT
>NA|TRBJ1-5|NA|TRBV28
CASSPGDSRHQPQHF
TGTGCCAGCAGTCCCGGGGATTCAAGACATCAGCCCCAGCATTTT
>NA|TRBJ2-7|NA|TRBV28
CASSLTVHEQYF
TGTGCCAGCAGTCTGACAGTCCACGAGCAGTACTTC
>TRBD1|TRBJ2-2|once|TRBV5-6
CASSLGTGAPRELFF
TGTGCCAGCAGCCTCGGGACAGGGGCACCGAGGGAGCTGTTTTTT
>NA|TRBJ1-1|NA|TRBV2
CASSDLSSNTEAFF
TGTGCCAGCAGCGACTTAAGCTCGAACACTGAAGCTTTCTTT
>NA|TRBJ2-7|NA|TRBV6-5
CASSRGASYEQYF
TGTGCCAGCAGCCGCGGGGCTTCCTACGAGCAGTACTTC
>TRBD2|TRBJ2-1|NA|TRBV6-5
CASSGGDEQFF
TGTGCCAGCAGCGGGGGGGATGAGCAGTTCTTC
>TRBD1|TRBJ1-5|NA|TRBV28
CASSGQVSNQPQHF
TGTGCCAGCAGTGGACAGGTTAGCAATCAGCCCCAGCATTTT
>NA|TRBJ2-5|NA|TRBV7-9
CASSPFVVEETQYF
TGTGCCAGCAGCCCCTTCGTGGTAGAGGAGACCCAGTACTTC
>TRBD2|TRBJ2-4|NA|TRBV5-1
CASSLSGLGPANDIQYF
TGCGCCAGCAGCTTGTCGGGACTAGGACCCGCCAATGACATTCAGTACTTC
>TRBD1|TRBJ2-1|NA|TRBV7-2
CASSPHRDRGRREQFF
TGTGCCAGCAGCCCACACCGGGACAGGGGGCGCCGGGAGCAGTTCTTC
>TRBD1|TRBJ2-1|NA|TRBV7-9
CASSLGQADYNEQFF
TGTGCCAGCAGCCTCGGACAGGCGGACTACAATGAGCAGTTCTTC